This T cell receptor (beta chain) comes out of a study of resident and recirculating memory T cells in vitiligo. Findings of the study overall: No unique dominant TCR clone was found in vitiligo lesions.

Anyone treated within the previous three months was excluded. CDR1 and CDR2 from the germline V gene are SGHRS and YFSETQ. J was trimmed by 4 bases and V by 6 bases; bases with no gene match: 17. CDR3 length: 18 amino acids. Comment on this clone: Its antigen is not identified.

This table comes from immunoSEQ multiplex PCR, and its TCRdb copy is limited to in-frame clones, with some not included. The data show about 120 clones, 90% seen once. The chain carries TRBV5-1 and TRBJ2-5; 11 nucleotides line up with TRBD2. Sequences were obtained from non-lesional skin. Described subset: normal-appearing skin under Wood's lamp, at least 2 cm from depigmented macule. The TCR originated in a male donor with vitiligo. The CDR3: CASTLGLSGGVLGETQYF. CDR3 coding DNA: TGCGCCAGCACTCTTGGCCTTAGCGGGGGGGTTCTCGGAGAGACCCAGTACTTC.